Following are 8 T cell receptor beta chains from one sample sequenced in a study of cytomegalovirus exposure and HLA in healthy donors (dated by TCRdb to about 2017). Library preparation used the immunoSEQ multiplex PCR assay. For the multiplex PCR, a mixture combining 60 forward primers for TCR Vbeta segments and 13 reverse primers for TCR Jbeta segments was used. In its TCRdb copy, this immuneACCESS table keeps in-frame sequences only and misses some clones. Where compared with another copy, unresolved V genes explain less than half of these, and the others have no known cause. This sample comprises 210,000 or so clones, approximately 87% of them detected only once. The ten top clones hold 1.3% of the sample. Material: PBMCs. These receptors all stem from a man aged 25-40 years in good health and CMV-seronegative.

Comment on this clone: At one of its ends the junction is not consistent with the germline gene, which may arise from a read error. The V call is TRBV28, the J call TRBJ2-6; D is possibly TRBD1 (5 bases). Germline assignment: CDR1 MDHEN and CDR2 SYDVKM. CDR3 length: 13 residues. The CDR3 sequence: CASGDFGANGLTF. For the CDR3, the DNA is TGTGCCAGCGGCGATTTTGGGGCCAACGGCCTGACTTTC.

This sequence joins TRBV4-1 and TRBJ2-1, with TRBD1 matching 7 bases. CDR1 is MGHRA and CDR2 is YSYEKL in the germline V gene. J lost 8 bases, V lost 0 bases, and 7 bases had no gene match. This CDR3 is built from 15 residues. The CDR3 bases are TGCGCCAGCAGCCAAGATCCCATCAGGGGGTATGAGCAGTTCTTC. Its translation is CASSQDPIRGYEQFF.

The rearrangement links TRBV2 to TRBJ2-5; D is possibly TRBD1 (5 bases). This CDR3 comprises 14 residues. V gave up 0 bases and J gave up 11 bases, with 16 bases separating them. CDR1 is SNHLY and CDR2 is FYNNEI in the germline V gene. The CDR3 bases are TGTGCCAGCAGTGAAGCCCTGCAGGGCGGTGAGCAGTACTTC. This codes for CASSEALQGGEQYF.

The V gene is TRBV28, the J gene TRBJ1-6; D perhaps matches TRBD1 (6 bases). The V end lost 7 bases, the J end lost 1 base, and 11 bases lay between the germline ends. This CDR3 is built from 15 residues. From germline, CDR1 is MDHEN and CDR2 SYDVKM. CDR3 nucleotides: TGTGCCAGCAACCTAAGGGGGTCCTATAATTCACCCCTCCACTTT. Translated, it gives CASNLRGSYNSPLHF.

V and J are TRBV5-5 and TRBJ1-1, with a tentative D call TRBD1 (5 bases). The germline V gene has CDR1 SGHKS and CDR2 YYEKEE (reference sequence). Trimming pared 4 bases from V and 4 bases from J, leaving 17 bases between. The CDR3 contains 15 residues. Here the CDR3 DNA reads TGTGCCAGCAGCGCTTTCTCGGGGGAGGCCACTGAAGCTTTCTTT. Amino acids: CASSAFSGEATEAFF.

This sequence joins TRBV5-4 and TRBJ2-7, with D possibly TRBD1 on 6 matching bases. Looked up from germline, CDR1 is SGHNT and CDR2 is YYREEE (reference sequence). The ends were cut back, 3 bases at V and 4 bases at J, with 8 bases in the middle. The CDR3 consists of 12 residues. The CDR3 protein is CASSSQGYEQYF. The DNA of the CDR3 is TGTGCCAGCAGCTCCCAGGGGTACGAGCAGTACTTC.

The chain links TRBV19 to TRBJ1-3, with D unresolved. CDR1 LNHDA and CDR2 SQIVND come from the germline V gene (reference sequence). This CDR3 is built from 14 residues. V was shortened by 4 bases and J by 5 bases, with 12 bases between the two germline ends. The CDR3 DNA is TGTGCCAGTAGTACCCTTCGAGGGAGAAACACCATATATTTT. It yields the protein CASSTLRGRNTIYF. Drawing the rest from reference TRBV19 and TRBJ1-3, the complete variable domain is DGGITQSPKYLFRKEGQNVTLSCEQNLNHDAMYWYRQDPGQGLRLIYYSQIVNDFQKGDIAEGYSVSREKKESFPLTVTSAQKNPTAFYLCASSTLRGRNTIYFGEGSWLTVV.

This clone was seen only a few times. The chain uses TRBV19 and TRBJ2-2; 11 bases are a match to TRBD2. The CDR3 runs to 16 residues. CDR1 and CDR2 (germline): LNHDA, SQIVND (reference sequence). With 3 bases clipped from V and 3 bases from J, the junction kept 3 bases outside the gene matches. The chain's CDR3 is CASSIASGGYTGELFF. For the CDR3, the DNA is TGTGCCAGTAGTATTGCTAGCGGGGGGTACACCGGGGAGCTGTTTTTT.